This paragraph covers one TCR beta chain sequence. Other DNA sequences in the sample encode the same CDR3. The data are from a study of shared clonotypes between healthy human individuals. The material for each subset, its genomic DNA, was split evenly across several immunoSEQ plates. The method was immunoSEQ multiplex PCR; TCRdb's version includes in-frame clones alone and lacks a portion of them. The table has 1.4 million to 1.5 million clones, approximately 97% seen once; the top ten hold 1% to 1.5%. Nashville, Tennessee was home to all donors, each a Caucasian adult. A CD45RA-negative memory subset and a CD45RA+ naive subset were separated from the CD4+ cells. The specimen was naive CD4+ T cells sorted from blood. Subset denoted: CD45RA+ positively selected. This clonotype was sampled from a man aged 25 to 45 in good health.

CDR3 sequence reads: CASSLRGNTIYF. The CDR3 nucleotides read TGTGCCAGCAGTTTAAGAGGAAACACCATATATTTT. The chain carries TRBV28 and TRBJ1-3; D is unclear. Trimming took off 2 bases at V and 4 bases at J, with 3 bases between the two ends. The CDR3 is 12 residues long. Germline V gene lookup returns CDR1 MDHEN and CDR2 SYDVKM.